This TCR beta chain was profiled in a study of cytomegalovirus exposure and HLA in healthy donors. This clone was counted once. This CDR3 is 18 amino acids long. J gave up 2 bases and V 2 bases, and 10 bases lay outside the gene matches. Germline V gives CDR1 SGHNT, CDR2 YENEEA. Both 60 Vbeta primers and 13 Jbeta primers went into the PCR. Data came from immunoSEQ multiplex PCR; TCRdb stores just in-frame clones and leaves some out. This table has approximately 120,000 clones, roughly 85% appearing once. The receptor was isolated from a man aged 18 to 29 in good health and CMV-seropositive. This chain links TRBV11-3 with TRBJ2-3, with 10 bases fitting TRBD2. Sequenced sample: PBMCs. CDR3 bases: TGTGCCAGCAGCTTAACGACCCGACTAGCGGGTCACACAGATACGCAGTATTTT. Its protein product is CASSLTTRLAGHTDTQYF.